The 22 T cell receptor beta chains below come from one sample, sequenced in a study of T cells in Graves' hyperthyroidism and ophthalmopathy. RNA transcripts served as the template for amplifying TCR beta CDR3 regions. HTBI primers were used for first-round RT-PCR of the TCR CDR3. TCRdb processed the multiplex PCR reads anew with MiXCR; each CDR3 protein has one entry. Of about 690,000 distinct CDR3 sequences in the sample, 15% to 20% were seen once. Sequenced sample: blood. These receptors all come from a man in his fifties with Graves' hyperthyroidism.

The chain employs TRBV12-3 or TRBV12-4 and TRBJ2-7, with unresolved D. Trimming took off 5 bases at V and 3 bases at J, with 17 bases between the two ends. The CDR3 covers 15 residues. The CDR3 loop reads CASSLDPAVDYEQYF. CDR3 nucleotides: TGTGCCAGCAGTCTGGATCCGGCGGTGGACTACGAGCAGTACTTC.

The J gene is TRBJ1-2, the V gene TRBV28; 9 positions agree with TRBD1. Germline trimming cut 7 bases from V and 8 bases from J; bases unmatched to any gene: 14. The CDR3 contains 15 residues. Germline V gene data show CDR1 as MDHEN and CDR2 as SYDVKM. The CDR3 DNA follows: TGTGCCAGCATATCTCCCAGAATCACAGGGGGCGGCTACACCTTC. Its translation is CASISPRITGGGYTF.

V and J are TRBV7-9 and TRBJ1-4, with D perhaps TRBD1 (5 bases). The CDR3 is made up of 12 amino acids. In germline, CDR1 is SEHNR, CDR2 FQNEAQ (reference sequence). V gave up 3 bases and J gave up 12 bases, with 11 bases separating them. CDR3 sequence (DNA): TGTGCCAGCAGCTTCGATACAGGCCAACTGTTTTTT. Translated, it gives CASSFDTGQLFF.

The CDR3 coding sequence is TGTGCCACCAGCAGAGGGACAGGGGGCCTTAGTGAAGAGACCCAGTACTTC. Protein product: CATSRGTGGLSEETQYF. The chain couples TRBV15 to TRBJ2-5, with TRBD1 identical over 11 bases. Trimming took 1 base from V and 3 from J; bases not matched to a gene: 7. Germline assignment: CDR1 LNHNV and CDR2 YYDKDF (reference sequence). This CDR3 spans 17 amino acids.

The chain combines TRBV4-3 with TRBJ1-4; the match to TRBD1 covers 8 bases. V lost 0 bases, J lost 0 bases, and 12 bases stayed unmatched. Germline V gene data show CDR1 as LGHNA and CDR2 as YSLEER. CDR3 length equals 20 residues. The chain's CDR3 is CASSQDRPGQVYATNEKLFF. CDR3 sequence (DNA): TGCGCCAGCAGCCAAGATCGACCGGGACAGGTATATGCAACTAATGAAAAACTGTTTTTT.

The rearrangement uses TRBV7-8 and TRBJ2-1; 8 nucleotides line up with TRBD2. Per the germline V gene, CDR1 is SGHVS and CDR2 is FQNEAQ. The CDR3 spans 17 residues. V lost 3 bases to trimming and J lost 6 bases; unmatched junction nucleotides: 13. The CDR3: CASSFPGTRTKANEQFF. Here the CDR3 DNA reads TGTGCCAGCAGCTTCCCCGGGACTAGGACTAAGGCCAATGAGCAGTTCTTC.

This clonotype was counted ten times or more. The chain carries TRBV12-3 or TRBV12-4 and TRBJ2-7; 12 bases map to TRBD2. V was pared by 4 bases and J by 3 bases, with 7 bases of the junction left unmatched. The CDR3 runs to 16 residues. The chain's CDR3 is CASSSGTSGSLYEQYF. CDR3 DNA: TGTGCCAGCAGTTCAGGGACTAGCGGGTCCCTCTACGAGCAGTACTTC.

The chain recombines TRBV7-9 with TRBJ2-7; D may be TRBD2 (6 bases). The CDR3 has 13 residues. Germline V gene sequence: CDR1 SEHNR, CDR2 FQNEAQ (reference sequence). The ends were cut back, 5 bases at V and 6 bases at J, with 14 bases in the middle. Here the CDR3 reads CASSPREYSEQYF. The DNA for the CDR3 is TGTGCCAGCAGCCCCCGGGAGTACAGCGAGCAGTACTTC. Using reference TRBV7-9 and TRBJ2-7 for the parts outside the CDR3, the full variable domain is DTGVSQNPRHKITKRGQNVTFRCDPISEHNRLYWYRQTLGQGPEFLTYFQNEAQLEKSRLLSDRFSAERPKGSFSTLEIQRTEQGDSAMYLCASSPREYSEQYFGPGTRLTVT.

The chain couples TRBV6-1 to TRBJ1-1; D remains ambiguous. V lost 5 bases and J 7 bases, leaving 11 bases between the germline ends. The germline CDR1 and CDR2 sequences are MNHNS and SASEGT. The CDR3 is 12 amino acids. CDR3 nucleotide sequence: TGTGCCAGCAGTCGCGGGCAGGATGAAGCTTTCTTT. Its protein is CASSRGQDEAFF.

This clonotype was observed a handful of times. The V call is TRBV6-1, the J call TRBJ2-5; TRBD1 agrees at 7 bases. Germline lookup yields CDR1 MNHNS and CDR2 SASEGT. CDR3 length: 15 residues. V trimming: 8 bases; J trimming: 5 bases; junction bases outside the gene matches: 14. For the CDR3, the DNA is TGTGCCAGCGGGGACCTTGACAGGGTTTGGGAGACCCAGTACTTC. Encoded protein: CASGDLDRVWETQYF.

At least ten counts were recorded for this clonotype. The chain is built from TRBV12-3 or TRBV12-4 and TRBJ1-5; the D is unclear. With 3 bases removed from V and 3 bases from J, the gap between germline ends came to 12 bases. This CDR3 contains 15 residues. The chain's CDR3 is CASSFMIGINQPQHF. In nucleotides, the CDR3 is TGTGCCAGCAGTTTTATGATCGGAATCAATCAGCCCCAGCATTTT.

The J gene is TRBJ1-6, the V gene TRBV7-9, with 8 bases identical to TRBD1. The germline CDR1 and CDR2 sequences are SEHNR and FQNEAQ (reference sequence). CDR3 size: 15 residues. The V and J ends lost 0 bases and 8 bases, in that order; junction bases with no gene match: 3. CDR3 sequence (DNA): TGTGCCAGCAGCTTAGCGGTGACAGGGGATTCACCCCTCCACTTT. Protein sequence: CASSLAVTGDSPLHF.

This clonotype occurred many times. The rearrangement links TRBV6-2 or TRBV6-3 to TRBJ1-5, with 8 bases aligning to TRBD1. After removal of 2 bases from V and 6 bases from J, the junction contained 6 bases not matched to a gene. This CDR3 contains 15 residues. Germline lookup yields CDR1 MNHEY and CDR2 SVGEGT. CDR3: CASSYRAGGSQPQHF. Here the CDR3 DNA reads TGTGCCAGCAGTTACAGGGCAGGGGGCTCTCAGCCCCAGCATTTT.

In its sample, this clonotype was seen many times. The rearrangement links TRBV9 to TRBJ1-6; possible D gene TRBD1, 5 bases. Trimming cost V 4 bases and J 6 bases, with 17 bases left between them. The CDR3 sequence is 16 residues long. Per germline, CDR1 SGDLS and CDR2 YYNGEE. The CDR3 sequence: CASSPTHTGGNSPLHF. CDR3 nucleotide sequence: TGTGCCAGCAGCCCGACCCATACAGGAGGTAATTCACCCCTCCACTTT. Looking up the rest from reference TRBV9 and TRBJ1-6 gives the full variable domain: DSGVTQTPKHLITATGQRVTLRCSPRSGDLSVYWYQQSLDQGLQFLIQYYNGEERAKGNILERFSAQQFPDLHSELNLSSLELGDSALYFCASSPTHTGGNSPLHFGNGTRLTVT.

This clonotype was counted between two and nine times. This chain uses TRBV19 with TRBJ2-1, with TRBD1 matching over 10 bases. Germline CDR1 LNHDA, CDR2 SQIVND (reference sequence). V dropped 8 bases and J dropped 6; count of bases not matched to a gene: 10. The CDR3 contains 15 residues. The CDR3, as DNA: TGTGCCAGTGAGGGACAGGGGTTTATCTTCAATGAGCAGTTCTTC. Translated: CASEGQGFIFNEQFF. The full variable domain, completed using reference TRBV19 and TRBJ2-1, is DGGITQSPKYLFRKEGQNVTLSCEQNLNHDAMYWYRQDPGQGLRLIYYSQIVNDFQKGDIAEGYSVSREKKESFPLTVTSAQKNPTAFYLCASEGQGFIFNEQFFGPGTRLTVL.

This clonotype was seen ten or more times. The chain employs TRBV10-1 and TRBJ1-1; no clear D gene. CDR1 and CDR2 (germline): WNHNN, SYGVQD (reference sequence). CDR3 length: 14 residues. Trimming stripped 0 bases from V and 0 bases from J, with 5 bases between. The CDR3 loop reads CASSESRLNTEAFF. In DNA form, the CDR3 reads TGCGCCAGCAGTGAGTCTCGACTGAACACTGAAGCTTTCTTT.

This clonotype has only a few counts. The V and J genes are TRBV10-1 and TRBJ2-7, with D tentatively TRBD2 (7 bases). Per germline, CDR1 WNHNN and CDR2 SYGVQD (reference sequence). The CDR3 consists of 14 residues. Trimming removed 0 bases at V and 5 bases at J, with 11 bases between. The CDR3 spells CASSESRGGDEQYF. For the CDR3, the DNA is TGCGCCAGCAGTGAGTCAAGGGGGGGGGACGAGCAGTACTTC.

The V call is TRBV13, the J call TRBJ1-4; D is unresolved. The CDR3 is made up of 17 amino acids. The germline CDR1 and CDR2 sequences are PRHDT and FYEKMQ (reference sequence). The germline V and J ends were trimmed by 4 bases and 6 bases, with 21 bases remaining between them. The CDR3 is CASSSSPGFAFHEKLFF. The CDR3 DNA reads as TGTGCCAGCAGCTCCTCCCCGGGTTTTGCTTTCCATGAAAAACTGTTTTTT.

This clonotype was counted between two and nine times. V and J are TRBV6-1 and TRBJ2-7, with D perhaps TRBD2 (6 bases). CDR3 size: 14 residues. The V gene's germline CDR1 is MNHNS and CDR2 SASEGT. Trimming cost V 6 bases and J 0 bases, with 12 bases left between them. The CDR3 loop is CASRRLGGSYEQYF. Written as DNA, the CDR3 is TGTGCCAGCAGAAGATTGGGGGGCTCCTACGAGCAGTACTTC.

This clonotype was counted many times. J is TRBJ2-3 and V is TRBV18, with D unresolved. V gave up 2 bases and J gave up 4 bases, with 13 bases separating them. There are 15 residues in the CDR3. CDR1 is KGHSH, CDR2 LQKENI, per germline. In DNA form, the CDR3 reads TGTGCCAGCTCACCAGTCCGGCGTCAGTCAGATACGCAGTATTTT. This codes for CASSPVRRQSDTQYF.

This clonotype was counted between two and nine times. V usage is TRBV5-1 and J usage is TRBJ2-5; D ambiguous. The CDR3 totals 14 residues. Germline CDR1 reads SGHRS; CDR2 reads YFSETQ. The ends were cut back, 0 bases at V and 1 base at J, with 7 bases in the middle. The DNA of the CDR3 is TGCGCCAGCAGCTTGGAGGTACCCCAAGAGACCCAGTACTTC. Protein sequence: CASSLEVPQETQYF.

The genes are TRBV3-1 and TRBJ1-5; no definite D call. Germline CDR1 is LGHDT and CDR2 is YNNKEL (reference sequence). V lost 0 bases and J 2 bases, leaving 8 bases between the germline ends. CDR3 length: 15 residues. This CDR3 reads CASSQDGRGNQPQHF. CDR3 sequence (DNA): TGTGCCAGCAGCCAAGACGGCCGTGGCAATCAGCCCCAGCATTTT.